These T cell receptor beta chains were read from a single sample in a study of shared clonotypes between healthy human individuals. Clones were read by immunoSEQ multiplex PCR, and TCRdb kept only the in-frame ones, dropping some. The profile covers over a million clones, with approximately 70% appearing a single time and roughly 1.5% taken by the ten largest. Sample: memory CD4+ T cells sorted from blood. All receptors come from a man between 18 and 35 years old in good health. CDR3s include the opening cysteine and the closing phenylalanine or tryptophan. A D gene is named only where the DNA matches it firmly. Clone size is shown for a subset of rows, as once, few, many or a class of expanded clone.

V	size	D	J	DNA	CDR3
TRBV5-4	NA	NA	TRBJ2-2	TGTGCCACCCGACTAGGCGGGGAGCTGTTTTTT	CATRLGGELFF
TRBV6-6	NA	NA	TRBJ1-6	TGTGCCAGCAGCCACCCCAATTCACCCCTCCACTTT	CASSHPNSPLHF
TRBV5-1	NA	TRBD1	TRBJ2-5	TGCGCCAGCAGACGGGACAGGGCGTGGGAGACCCAGTACTTC	CASRRDRAWETQYF
TRBV5-1	NA	NA	TRBJ1-2	TGCGCCAGCAGCTTGGGGTTGCTCGACTATGGCTACACCTTC	CASSLGLLDYGYTF
TRBV29-1	once	NA	TRBJ2-1	TGCAGCGTTGTCAGGTACAATGAGCAGTTCTTC	CSVVRYNEQFF
TRBV5-1	NA	TRBD1	TRBJ2-7	TGCGCCAGCAGCTTGGAGGGGACAGGGGGCTTATCCCCCCGCGAGCAGTACTTC	CASSLEGTGGLSPREQYF
TRBV19	NA	NA	TRBJ2-6	TGTGCCAGTAGTGAAGACGGCGCTGGGGCCAACGTCCTGACTTTC	CASSEDGAGANVLTF
TRBV6-1	once	NA	TRBJ2-2	TGTGCCAGCAACCCACGAATGGGGCCCACCGGGGAGCTGTTTTTT	CASNPRMGPTGELFF
TRBV6-5	NA	NA	TRBJ2-7	TGTGCCAGCAGTACGAGGTTCGAGCAGTACTTC	CASSTRFEQYF
TRBV7-9	NA	NA	TRBJ1-4	TGTGCCAGCAGCTTATATGCTACTAATGAAAAACTGTTTTTT	CASSLYATNEKLFF
TRBV5-4	NA	NA	TRBJ2-1	TGTGCCAGCAGCTTAGATTGGGAACTACCGGCAGGGGAGCAGTTCTTC	CASSLDWELPAGEQFF
TRBV7-2	few	NA	TRBJ2-1	TGTGCCAGCAGCTTAGGACTTGTTAATGAGCAGTTCTTC	CASSLGLVNEQFF
TRBV7-8	few	TRBD1	TRBJ2-1	TGTGCCAGCAGCCCCGGGACAGGGGCCTACAATGAGCAGTTCTTC	CASSPGTGAYNEQFF
TRBV5-4	NA	TRBD1	TRBJ2-1	TGTGCCAGCAGCTTGGAAGGGACAGCCTACAATGAGCAGTTCTTC	CASSLEGTAYNEQFF
TRBV19	few	TRBD1	TRBJ1-5	TGTGCCAGTACCACAAATTGGCTACAGGGGTCCAATCAGCCCCAGCATTTT	CASTTNWLQGSNQPQHF
TRBV7-8	once	TRBD1	TRBJ2-7	TGTGCCAGCAGCTCCCGCCGGGACAGGGCCTACGAGCAGTACTTC	CASSSRRDRAYEQYF
TRBV4-3	NA	TRBD2	TRBJ2-3	TGCGCCAGCAGCCAAAAAGCGGCGGGAGTTACAGATACGCAGTATTTT	CASSQKAAGVTDTQYF
TRBV18	NA	NA	TRBJ1-5	TGTGCCAGCTCACCACCGGAGGGAGCCGGGAATCAGCCCCAGCATTTT	CASSPPEGAGNQPQHF
TRBV5-6	NA	NA	TRBJ2-7	TGTGCCAGCAGCTTCGGGGTAAACCCTTACGAGCAGTACTTC	CASSFGVNPYEQYF
TRBV2	NA	TRBD1	TRBJ1-1	TGTGCCAGCAGAGACAGGGACGAAGCTTTCTTT	CASRDRDEAFF
TRBV25-1	NA	TRBD1	TRBJ2-2	TGTGCCAGCAGTGAACCAACCGACAGGGTAGACACCGGGGAGCTGTTTTTT	CASSEPTDRVDTGELFF
TRBV5-4	NA	TRBD1	TRBJ2-5	TGTGCCAGCAGCTTGACAGGGGGCCGAACCACCCAAGCTGGGGAGACCCAGTACTTC	CASSLTGGRTTQAGETQYF
TRBV5-1	NA	NA	TRBJ2-6	TGCGCCAGCAGCGTCGATCCGGGTACAAGCTCTGGGGCCAACGTCCTGACTTTC	CASSVDPGTSSGANVLTF
TRBV7-9	few	TRBD1	TRBJ1-6	TGTGCCAGCAGCGGACAGGGTGGTTCACCCCTCCACTTT	CASSGQGGSPLHF
TRBV9	NA	TRBD1	TRBJ1-2	TGTGCCAGCAGCCTAAGACAGGGGACGGGAGGTGGCTACACCTTC	CASSLRQGTGGGYTF
TRBV5-1	few	TRBD2	TRBJ2-5	TGCGCCAGCAGCTTGAACTCTTTAGCGGGGGCAGAGACCCAGTACTTC	CASSLNSLAGAETQYF
TRBV28	NA	NA	TRBJ1-5	TGTGCCAGCAGAACGGAAACGATCGGCAATCAGCCCCAGCATTTT	CASRTETIGNQPQHF
TRBV2	NA	NA	TRBJ2-7	TGTGCCAGCACACAGCATTCCTACGAGCAGTACTTC	CASTQHSYEQYF
TRBV30	NA	TRBD2	TRBJ2-1	TGTGCCTGGGATGGGACTAGCGGGGGTCATGAGCAGTTCTTC	CAWDGTSGGHEQFF